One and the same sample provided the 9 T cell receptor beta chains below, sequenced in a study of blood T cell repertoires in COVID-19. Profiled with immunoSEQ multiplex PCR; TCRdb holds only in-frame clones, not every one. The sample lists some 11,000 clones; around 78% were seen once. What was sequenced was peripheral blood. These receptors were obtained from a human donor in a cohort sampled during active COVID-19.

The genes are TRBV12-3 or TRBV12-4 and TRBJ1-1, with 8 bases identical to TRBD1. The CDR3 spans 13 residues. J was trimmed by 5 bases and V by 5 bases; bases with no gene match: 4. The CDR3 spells CASSPGGWTEAFF. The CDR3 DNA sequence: TGTGCCAGCAGTCCAGGGGGCTGGACTGAAGCTTTCTTT.

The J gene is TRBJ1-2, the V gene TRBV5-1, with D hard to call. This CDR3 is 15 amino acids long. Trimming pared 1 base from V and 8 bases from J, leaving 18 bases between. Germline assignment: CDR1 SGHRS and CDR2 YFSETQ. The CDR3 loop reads CASSLYESRSSGYTF. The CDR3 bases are TGCGCCAGCAGCTTGTACGAGTCCCGATCGTCGGGCTACACCTTC.

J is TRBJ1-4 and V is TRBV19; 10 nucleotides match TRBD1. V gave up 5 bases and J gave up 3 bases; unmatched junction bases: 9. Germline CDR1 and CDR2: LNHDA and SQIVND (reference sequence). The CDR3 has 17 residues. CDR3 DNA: TGTGCCAGTAGTGCCACGGGACAGGGGCTCGCTAATGAAAAACTGTTTTTT. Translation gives CASSATGQGLANEKLFF.

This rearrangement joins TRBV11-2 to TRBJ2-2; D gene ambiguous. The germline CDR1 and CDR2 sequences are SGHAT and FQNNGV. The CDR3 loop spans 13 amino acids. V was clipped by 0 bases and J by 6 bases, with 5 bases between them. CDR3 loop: CASSLDISGELFF. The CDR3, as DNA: TGTGCCAGCAGCTTAGATATCTCCGGGGAGCTGTTTTTT.

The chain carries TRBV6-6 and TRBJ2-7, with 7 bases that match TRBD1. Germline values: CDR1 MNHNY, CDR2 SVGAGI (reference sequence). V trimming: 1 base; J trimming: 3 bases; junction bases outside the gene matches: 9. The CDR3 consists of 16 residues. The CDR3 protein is CASSYLQTGSNYEQYF. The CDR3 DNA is TGTGCCAGCAGTTACTTGCAGACAGGGTCAAACTACGAGCAGTACTTC.

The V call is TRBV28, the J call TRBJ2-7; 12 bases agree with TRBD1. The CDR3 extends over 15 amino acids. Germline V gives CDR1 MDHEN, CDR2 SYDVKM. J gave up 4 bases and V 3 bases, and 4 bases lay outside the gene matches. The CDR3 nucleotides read TGTGCCAGCAGTTTTCTGGGACAGGGGGCGTACGAGCAGTACTTC. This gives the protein CASSFLGQGAYEQYF.

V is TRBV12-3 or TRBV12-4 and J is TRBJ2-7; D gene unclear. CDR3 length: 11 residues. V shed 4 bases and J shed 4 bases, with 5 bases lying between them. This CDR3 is CASSSLYEQYF. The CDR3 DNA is TGTGCCAGCAGTTCCCTATACGAGCAGTACTTC.

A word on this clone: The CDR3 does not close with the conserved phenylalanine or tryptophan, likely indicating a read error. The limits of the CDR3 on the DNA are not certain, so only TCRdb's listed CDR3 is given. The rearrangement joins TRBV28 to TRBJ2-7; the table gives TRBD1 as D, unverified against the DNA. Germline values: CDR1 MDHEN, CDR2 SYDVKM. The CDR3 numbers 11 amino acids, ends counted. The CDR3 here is CASSLRQALRG.

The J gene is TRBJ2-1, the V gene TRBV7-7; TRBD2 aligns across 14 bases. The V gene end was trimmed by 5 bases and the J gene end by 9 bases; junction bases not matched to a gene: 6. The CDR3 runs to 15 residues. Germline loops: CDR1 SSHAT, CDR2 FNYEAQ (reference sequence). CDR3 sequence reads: CASSPGLAGGREQFF. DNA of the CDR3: TGTGCCAGCAGCCCCGGACTAGCGGGAGGACGTGAGCAGTTCTTC.